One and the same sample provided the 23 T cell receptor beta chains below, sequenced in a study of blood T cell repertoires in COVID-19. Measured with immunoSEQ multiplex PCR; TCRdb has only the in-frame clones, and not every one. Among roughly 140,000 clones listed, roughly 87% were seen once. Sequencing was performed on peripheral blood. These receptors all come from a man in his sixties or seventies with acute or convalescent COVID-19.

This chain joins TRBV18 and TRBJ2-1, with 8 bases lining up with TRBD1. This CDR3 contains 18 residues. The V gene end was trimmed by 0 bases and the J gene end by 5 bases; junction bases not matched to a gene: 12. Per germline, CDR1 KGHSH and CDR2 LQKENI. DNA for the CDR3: TGTGCCAGCTCACCACCTGGGGCAGGGGGCGTTGGGAACAATGAGCAGTTCTTC. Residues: CASSPPGAGGVGNNEQFF.

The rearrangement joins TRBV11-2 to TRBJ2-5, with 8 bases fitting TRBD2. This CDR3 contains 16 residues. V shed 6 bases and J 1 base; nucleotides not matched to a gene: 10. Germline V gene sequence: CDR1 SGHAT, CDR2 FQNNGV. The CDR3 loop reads CASRITRGGFQETQYF. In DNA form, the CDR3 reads TGTGCCAGCAGGATTACACGGGGGGGCTTCCAAGAGACCCAGTACTTC.

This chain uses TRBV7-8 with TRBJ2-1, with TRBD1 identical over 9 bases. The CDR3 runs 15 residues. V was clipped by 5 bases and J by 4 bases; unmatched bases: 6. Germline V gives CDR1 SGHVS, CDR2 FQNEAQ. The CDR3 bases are TGTGCCAGCAGCAAGGACAGGGGAACTTACAATGAGCAGTTCTTC. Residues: CASSKDRGTYNEQFF.

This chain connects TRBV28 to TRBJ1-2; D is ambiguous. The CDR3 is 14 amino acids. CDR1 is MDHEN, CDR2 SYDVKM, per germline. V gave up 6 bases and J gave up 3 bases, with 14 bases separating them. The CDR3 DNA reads TGTGCCAGCAGCCATGGACGGACTGACTATGGCTACACCTTC. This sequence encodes CASSHGRTDYGYTF.

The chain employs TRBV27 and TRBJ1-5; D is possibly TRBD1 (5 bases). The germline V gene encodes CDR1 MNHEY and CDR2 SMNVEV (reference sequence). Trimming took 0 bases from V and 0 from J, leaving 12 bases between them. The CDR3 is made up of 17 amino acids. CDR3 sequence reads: CASSLSWPGNSNQPQHF. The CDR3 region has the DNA TGTGCCAGCAGTTTATCATGGCCAGGGAATAGCAATCAGCCCCAGCATTTT.

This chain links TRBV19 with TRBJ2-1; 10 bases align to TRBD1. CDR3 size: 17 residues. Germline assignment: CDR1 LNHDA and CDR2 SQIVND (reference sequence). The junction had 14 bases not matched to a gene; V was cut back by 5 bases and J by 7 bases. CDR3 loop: CASSASSGTGVGNEQFF. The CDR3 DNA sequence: TGTGCCAGTAGTGCATCTTCCGGGACAGGGGTAGGTAATGAGCAGTTCTTC.

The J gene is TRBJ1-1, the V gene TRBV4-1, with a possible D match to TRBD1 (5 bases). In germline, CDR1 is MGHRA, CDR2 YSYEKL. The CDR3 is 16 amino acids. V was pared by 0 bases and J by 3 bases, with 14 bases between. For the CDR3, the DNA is TGCGCCAGCAGCCAAGATCAGGCAGGGATGGACACTGAAGCTTTCTTT. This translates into CASSQDQAGMDTEAFF.

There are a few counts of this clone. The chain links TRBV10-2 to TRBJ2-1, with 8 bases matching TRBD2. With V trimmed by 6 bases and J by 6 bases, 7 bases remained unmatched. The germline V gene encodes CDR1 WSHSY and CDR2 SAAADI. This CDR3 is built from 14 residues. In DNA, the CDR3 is TGCGCCAGCAGGGGACTAGAGAGTCGCAATGAGCAGTTCTTC. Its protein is CASRGLESRNEQFF.

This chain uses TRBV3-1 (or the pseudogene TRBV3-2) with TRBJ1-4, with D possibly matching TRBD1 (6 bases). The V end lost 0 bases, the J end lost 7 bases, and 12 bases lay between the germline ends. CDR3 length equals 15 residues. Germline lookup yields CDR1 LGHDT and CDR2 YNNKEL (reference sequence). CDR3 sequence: CASSQDATGTEKLFF. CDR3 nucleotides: TGTGCCAGCAGCCAAGATGCAACAGGGACTGAAAAACTGTTTTTT.

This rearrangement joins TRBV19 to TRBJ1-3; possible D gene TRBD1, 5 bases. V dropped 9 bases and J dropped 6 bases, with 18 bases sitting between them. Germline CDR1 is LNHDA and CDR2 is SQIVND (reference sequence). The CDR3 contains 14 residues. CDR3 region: CASNVPGNENTIYF. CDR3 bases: TGTGCCAGCAATGTACCAGGGAATGAAAACACCATATATTTT.

The CDR3 DNA is TGTGCCAGCAGTGAATCGGGGACTGGGAATCAGCCCCAGCATTTT. This gives the protein CASSESGTGNQPQHF. The chain employs TRBV6-1 and TRBJ1-5, with D perhaps matching TRBD1 (5 bases). This CDR3 comprises 15 residues. Trimming removed 2 bases at V and 4 bases at J, with 12 bases between. Germline V lookup: CDR1 MNHNS, CDR2 SASEGT.

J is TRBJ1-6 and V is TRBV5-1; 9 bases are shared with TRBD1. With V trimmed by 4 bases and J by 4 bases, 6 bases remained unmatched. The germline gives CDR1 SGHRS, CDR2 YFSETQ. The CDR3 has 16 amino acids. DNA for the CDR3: TGCGCCAGCAGCCGAGGGGACAGGGTTTATAATTCACCCCTCCACTTT. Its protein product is CASSRGDRVYNSPLHF.

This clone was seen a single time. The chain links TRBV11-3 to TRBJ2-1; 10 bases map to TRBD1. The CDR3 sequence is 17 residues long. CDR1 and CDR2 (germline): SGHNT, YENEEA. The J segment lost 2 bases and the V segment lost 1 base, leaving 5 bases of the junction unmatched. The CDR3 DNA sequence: TGTGCCAGCAGCTTAGTTCATGGGACAGGGGCCTACAATGAGCAGTTCTTC. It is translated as CASSLVHGTGAYNEQFF.

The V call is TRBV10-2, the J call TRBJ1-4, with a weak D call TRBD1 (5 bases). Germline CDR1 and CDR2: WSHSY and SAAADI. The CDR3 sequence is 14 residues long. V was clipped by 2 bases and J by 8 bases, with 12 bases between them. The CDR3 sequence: CASSETGGEEKLFF. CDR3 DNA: TGCGCCAGCAGTGAGACGGGGGGGGAAGAAAAACTGTTTTTT.

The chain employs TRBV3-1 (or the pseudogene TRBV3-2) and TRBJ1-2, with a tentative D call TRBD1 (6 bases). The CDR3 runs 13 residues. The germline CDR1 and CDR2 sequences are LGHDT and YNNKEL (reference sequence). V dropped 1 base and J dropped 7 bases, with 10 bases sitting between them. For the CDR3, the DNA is TGTGCCAGCAGCCAAGGGGGGCGGAGTGGCTACACCTTC. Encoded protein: CASSQGGRSGYTF.

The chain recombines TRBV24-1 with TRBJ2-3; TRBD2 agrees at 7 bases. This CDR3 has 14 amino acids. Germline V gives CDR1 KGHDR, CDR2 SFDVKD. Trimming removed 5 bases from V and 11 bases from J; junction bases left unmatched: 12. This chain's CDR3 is CATSGSSGPSGQYF. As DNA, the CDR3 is TGTGCCACCAGTGGTTCTAGCGGCCCGTCTGGGCAGTATTTT.

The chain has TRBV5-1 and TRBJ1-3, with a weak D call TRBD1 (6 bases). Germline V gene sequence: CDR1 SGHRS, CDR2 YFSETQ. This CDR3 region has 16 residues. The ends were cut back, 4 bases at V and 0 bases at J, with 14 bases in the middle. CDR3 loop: CASSPTTGYSGNTIYF. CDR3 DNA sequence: TGCGCCAGCAGCCCGACAACAGGGTACTCTGGAAACACCATATATTTT.

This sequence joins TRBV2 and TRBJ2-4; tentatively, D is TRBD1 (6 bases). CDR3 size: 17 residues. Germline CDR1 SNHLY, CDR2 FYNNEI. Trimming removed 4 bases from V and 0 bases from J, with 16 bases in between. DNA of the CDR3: TGTGCCAGCAGTGCGATGGGGCAGGGGCGAGCCAAAAACATTCAGTACTTC. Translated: CASSAMGQGRAKNIQYF. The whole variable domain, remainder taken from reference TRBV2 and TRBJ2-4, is EPEVTQTPSHQVTQMGQEVILRCVPISNHLYFYWYRQILGQKVEFLVSFYNNEISEKSEIFDDQFSVERPDGSNFTLKIRSTKLEDSAMYFCASSAMGQGRAKNIQYFGAGTRLSVL.

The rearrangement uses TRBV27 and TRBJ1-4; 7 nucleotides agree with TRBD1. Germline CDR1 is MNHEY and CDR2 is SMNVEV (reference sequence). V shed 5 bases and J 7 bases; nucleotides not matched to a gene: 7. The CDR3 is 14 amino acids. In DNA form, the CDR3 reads TGTGCCAGCAGTCAATCCCGGGACAGTGAAAAACTGTTTTTT. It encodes CASSQSRDSEKLFF.

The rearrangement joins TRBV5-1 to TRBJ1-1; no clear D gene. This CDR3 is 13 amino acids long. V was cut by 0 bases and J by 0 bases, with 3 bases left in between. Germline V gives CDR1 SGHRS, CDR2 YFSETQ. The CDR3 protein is CASSLALNTEAFF. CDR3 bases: TGCGCCAGCAGCTTGGCATTGAACACTGAAGCTTTCTTT. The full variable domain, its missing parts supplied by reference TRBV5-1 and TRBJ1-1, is KAGVTQTPRYLIKTRGQQVTLSCSPISGHRSVSWYQQTPGQGLQFLFEYFSETQRNKGNFPGRFSGRQFSNSRSEMNVSTLELGDSALYLCASSLALNTEAFFGQGTRLTVV.

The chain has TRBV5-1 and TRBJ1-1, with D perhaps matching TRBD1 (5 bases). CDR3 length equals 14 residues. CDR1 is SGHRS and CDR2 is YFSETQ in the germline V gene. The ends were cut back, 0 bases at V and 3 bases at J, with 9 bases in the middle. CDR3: CASSLDTGHTEAFF. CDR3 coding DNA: TGCGCCAGCAGCTTGGACACAGGCCACACTGAAGCTTTCTTT.

The CDR3 protein is CASSERGQTNEKLFF. CDR3 DNA sequence: TGTGCCAGCAGTGAAAGAGGGCAAACTAATGAAAAACTGTTTTTT. This sequence joins TRBV2 and TRBJ1-4; no firm D call. The CDR3 has 15 residues. With 2 bases removed from V and 1 base from J, the gap between germline ends came to 8 bases. The germline V gene has CDR1 SNHLY and CDR2 FYNNEI.

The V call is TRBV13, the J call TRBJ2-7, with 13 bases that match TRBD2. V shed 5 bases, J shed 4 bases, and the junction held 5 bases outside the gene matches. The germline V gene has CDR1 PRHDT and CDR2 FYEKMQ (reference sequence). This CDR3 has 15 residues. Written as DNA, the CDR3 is TGTGCCAGCAGCACACCGGGACTAGCGGGATACGAGCAGTACTTC. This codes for CASSTPGLAGYEQYF.